These 11 T cell receptor beta chains came from one sample sequenced in a study of response to subunit inactivated influenza vaccine. TCRdb re-analysed the RT-PCR reads in MiXCR, keeping a single row per CDR3 protein. The sample has hundreds of thousands of distinct CDR3 sequences; about 11% are singletons. These data were also filed under a second study, of T cells expressing NK-cell markers. This second study says: Scientists made TCR beta cDNA using 5'RACE template switching with UMIs.

The specimen was PBMCs from blood, collected on the day of vaccination. Source of these receptors: a man aged 50 to 60 who received an inactivated influenza vaccine.

Note on this clonotype: The junction departs from the called germline gene at one end, perhaps through a read error. This chain uses TRBV4-3 with TRBJ2-3; 9 nucleotides line up with TRBD2. CDR3 length: 20 residues. The germline V gene encodes CDR1 LGHNA and CDR2 YSLEER. CDR3 loop: CASIQDRAGGLTLSTDTQYF. The CDR3 DNA reads TGCGCCAGCATCCAAGATAGGGCGGGAGGGTTGACCCTTAGCACAGATACGCAGTATTTT.

The chain links TRBV5-5 to TRBJ2-5; 8 nucleotides align to TRBD2. The CDR3 length is 16 residues. Germline assignment: CDR1 SGHKS and CDR2 YYEKEE (reference sequence). With 0 bases clipped from V and 5 bases from J, the junction kept 9 bases outside the gene matches. CDR3 in amino acids: CASSLAGRDVKETQYF. The CDR3 bases are TGTGCCAGCAGCTTGGCCGGGAGGGACGTGAAGGAGACCCAGTACTTC.

The chain couples TRBV11-1 to TRBJ2-3, with 8 nucleotides matching TRBD2. In germline, CDR1 is SGHAT, CDR2 FQDESV (reference sequence). Trimming cost V 5 bases and J 3 bases; bases outside gene matches: 10. The CDR3 consists of 16 residues. The CDR3 loop reads CASSPRSGTRTDTQYF. The CDR3 DNA reads TGTGCCAGCAGCCCCCGTAGCGGGACCCGAACAGATACGCAGTATTTT.

V usage is TRBV14 and J usage is TRBJ1-1, with 7 bases lining up with TRBD1. Germline loops: CDR1 SGHDN, CDR2 FVKESK. Losses at the gene ends were 0 bases for V and 1 base for J; bases not matched to a gene: 2. CDR3 length: 15 residues. This CDR3 reads CASSQDRTGNTEAFF. CDR3 sequence (DNA): TGTGCCAGCAGCCAAGACAGGACAGGGAACACTGAAGCTTTCTTT. The variable domain in full, completed from reference TRBV14 and TRBJ1-1, reads EAGVTQFPSHSVIEKGQTVTLRCDPISGHDNLYWYRRVMGKEIKFLLHFVKESKQDESGMPNNRFLAERTGGTYSTLKVQPAELEDSGVYFCASSQDRTGNTEAFFGQGTRLTVV.

The chain employs TRBV27 and TRBJ2-1; 8 positions agree with TRBD2. The J segment lost 6 bases and the V segment lost 4 bases, leaving 8 bases of the junction unmatched. The length of the CDR3 is 15 residues. Looked up from germline, CDR1 is MNHEY and CDR2 is SMNVEV (reference sequence). This chain's CDR3 is CASSYLAGLRNEQFF. The CDR3, as DNA: TGTGCCAGCAGTTACCTAGCGGGTCTTCGCAATGAGCAGTTCTTC.

The V and J genes are TRBV27 and TRBJ2-7; D perhaps matches TRBD2 (6 bases). The V and J ends lost 8 bases and 0 bases respectively, with 11 bases between them. This CDR3 is built from 13 residues. The germline V gene has CDR1 MNHEY and CDR2 SMNVEV (reference sequence). The DNA of the CDR3 is TGTGCCAGCTGGGCGGGAACCTCCTACGAGCAGTACTTC. Encoded protein: CASWAGTSYEQYF.

The chain links TRBV15 to TRBJ1-1; a weak D match, TRBD1 (6 bases). Germline V gives CDR1 LNHNV, CDR2 YYDKDF (reference sequence). The V end was cut by 0 bases, the J end by 0 bases, with 8 bases between. CDR3 length equals 15 residues. In DNA form, the CDR3 reads TGTGCCACCAGCAGAGATGCAGGGGTGAACACTGAAGCTTTCTTT. This codes for CATSRDAGVNTEAFF.

The chain uses TRBV2 and TRBJ2-1; 9 bases map to TRBD2. This CDR3 has 16 residues. Unmatched junction bases numbered 9, after V lost 2 bases and J lost 7 bases. CDR1 is SNHLY and CDR2 is FYNNEI in the germline V gene. CDR3 DNA sequence: TGTGCCAGCAGTGAACAGGCGGGAGGGCCTGAGAATGAGCAGTTCTTC. This sequence encodes CASSEQAGGPENEQFF.

This clonotype was counted ten times or more. The V call is TRBV20-1, the J call TRBJ1-3; D possibly corresponds to TRBD1 (6 bases). The germline V gene has CDR1 DFQATT and CDR2 SNEGSKA (reference sequence). V was pared by 3 bases and J by 0 bases, with 15 bases between. CDR3 size: 16 residues. CDR3: CSASLTGHFSGNTIYF. CDR3 coding DNA: TGCAGTGCTAGCCTGACAGGCCACTTCTCTGGAAACACCATATATTTT.

This clonotype was seen more than once but under ten times. J is TRBJ2-3 and V is TRBV12-3 or TRBV12-4; 12 bases agree with TRBD1. The CDR3 spans 18 residues. Trimming took 6 bases from V and 1 from J; bases not matched to a gene: 11. The CDR3 region is CASSRGQGAGTGTDTQYF. The CDR3, as DNA: TGTGCCAGCAGCCGGGGACAGGGGGCGGGAACCGGCACAGATACGCAGTATTTT.

This clonotype was observed a few times. This chain joins TRBV28 and TRBJ2-1, with D perhaps matching TRBD2 (6 bases). V gave up 7 bases and J gave up 3 bases, with 13 bases separating them. Germline V CDR1 and CDR2: MDHEN, SYDVKM. This CDR3 has 14 residues. CDR3 loop: CASNSGTVYNEQFF. CDR3 coding DNA: TGTGCCAGCAACTCCGGGACTGTCTACAATGAGCAGTTCTTC.